This passage covers 32 T cell receptor beta chains from one sample sequenced in a study of T cells in Graves' hyperthyroidism and ophthalmopathy. Amplified TCR beta CDR3 regions came from RNA transcripts. HTBI primers were employed in a first-round RT-PCR of the TCR CDR3. TCRdb analysed the multiplex PCR reads with MiXCR anew, one entry per CDR3 protein. This table has over 250,000 distinct CDR3 sequences, about 15% appearing once. Sequenced: blood. The receptors shown here come from a woman aged 55-75 years with Graves' ophthalmopathy.

This clonotype was observed many times. The CDR3 loop is CAISEGGIETQYF. CDR3 sequence (DNA): TGTGCCATCAGTGAGGGAGGGATTGAGACCCAGTACTTC. The J gene is TRBJ2-5, the V gene TRBV10-3; perhaps TRBD2 as D (6 bases). Germline values: CDR1 ENHRY, CDR2 SYGVKD. The CDR3 is 13 amino acids. The germline V and J ends were trimmed by 2 bases and 5 bases, with 9 bases remaining between them.

On this clonotype itself: Since a much larger clone is just one base distant, this may be a read error. V is TRBV27 and J is TRBJ1-6, with D maybe TRBD1 (5 bases). Germline assignment: CDR1 MNHEY and CDR2 SMNVEV (reference sequence). The CDR3 totals 14 residues. CDR3 DNA: TGTGCCAGCCGGGACGGCCCCCTGAACTCACCCCCCCACTTT. Translated: CASRDGPLNSPPHF.

This clonotype was observed at least ten times. The chain recombines TRBV28 with TRBJ2-3; weak D call: TRBD2 (5 bases). Germline V gives CDR1 MDHEN, CDR2 SYDVKM. The ends were cut back, 3 bases at V and 0 bases at J, with 16 bases in the middle. This CDR3 contains 17 residues. Here the CDR3 DNA reads TGTGCCAGCAGTTTTTTTATGGGCGGGCAGAGCACAGATACGCAGTATTTT. This encodes CASSFFMGGQSTDTQYF.

This clonotype was found a few times. V and J are TRBV5-6 and TRBJ1-6; no clear D gene. V was cut by 2 bases and J by 10 bases, with 7 bases left in between. There are 12 residues in the CDR3. Germline CDR1 is SGHDT and CDR2 is YYEEEE. CDR3 bases: TGTGCCAGCAGCTTCACTCAATCACCCCTCCACTTT. This codes for CASSFTQSPLHF. The full variable domain, rest sourced from reference TRBV5-6 and TRBJ1-6, is DAGVTQSPTHLIKTRGQQVTLRCSPKSGHDTVSWYQQALGQGPQFIFQYYEEEERQRGNFPDRFSGHQFPNYSSELNVNALLLGDSALYLCASSFTQSPLHFGNGTRLTVT.

In this sample, this clonotype turned up a few times. The J gene is TRBJ2-1, the V gene TRBV24-1; either TRBD1 or TRBD2 may supply D (5 bases each). Germline V lookup: CDR1 KGHDR, CDR2 SFDVKD. There are 15 residues in the CDR3. V was pared by 2 bases and J by 4 bases, with 11 bases between. In DNA form, the CDR3 reads TGTGCCACCAGTGATTCAGGGACCCCGTACAATGAGCAGTTCTTC. It is translated as CATSDSGTPYNEQFF.

This clonotype was recorded many times. The chain is built from TRBV14 and TRBJ1-1; D uncertain. This CDR3 contains 14 residues. Per germline, CDR1 SGHDN and CDR2 FVKESK. V gave up 1 base and J gave up 3 bases, with 9 bases separating them. CDR3 sequence: CASSQASGYTEAFF. The CDR3 coding sequence is TGTGCCAGCAGCCAAGCTAGCGGCTACACTGAAGCTTTCTTT.

This clonotype occurred a few times. The chain employs TRBV18 and TRBJ2-3; no clear D. V lost 1 base, J lost 1 base, and 15 bases lay in between. Germline-derived CDR1 and CDR2 are KGHSH and LQKENI. CDR3 size: 17 residues. CDR3 bases: TGTGCCAGCTCACCACTTCAAACCCGGTCTGGCACAGATACGCAGTATTTT. It translates to CASSPLQTRSGTDTQYF.

This clonotype was seen only a few times. The gene calls are TRBV27 and TRBJ1-2; maybe TRBD1 (6 bases). Trimming cost V 5 bases and J 4 bases, with 17 bases left between them. This CDR3 comprises 15 residues. Germline loops: CDR1 MNHEY, CDR2 SMNVEV (reference sequence). The CDR3: CASSVAGDNPYGYTF. For the CDR3, the DNA is TGTGCCAGCAGTGTAGCGGGGGACAACCCCTATGGCTACACCTTC.

The chain combines TRBV12-3 or TRBV12-4 with TRBJ1-1, with 10 bases lining up with TRBD1. V was pared by 3 bases and J by 0 bases, with 7 bases of the junction left unmatched. The CDR3 contains 17 residues. The CDR3 sequence is CASSFPTGGPMNTEAFF. The CDR3, as DNA: TGTGCCAGCAGTTTTCCGACAGGGGGCCCGATGAACACTGAAGCTTTCTTT.

This clonotype was detected a few times. The chain uses TRBV5-5 and TRBJ1-4, with a weak D call TRBD1 (5 bases). Trimming shortened V by 4 bases and J by 3 bases, and 13 bases separated the two germline ends. This CDR3 has 15 amino acids. Germline loops: CDR1 SGHKS, CDR2 YYEKEE (reference sequence). The CDR3 region is CASSPTGDPNEKLFF. CDR3 sequence (DNA): TGTGCCAGCAGCCCGACGGGGGACCCTAATGAAAAACTGTTTTTT.

This clonotype was picked up many times. V usage is TRBV4-2 and J usage is TRBJ1-1; no clear D. Germline-derived CDR1 and CDR2 are LGHNA and YNFKEQ. The CDR3 has 19 amino acids. Trimming took 1 base from V and 4 from J, leaving 25 bases between them. The chain's CDR3 is CASSQAARTGVGRGTEAFF. CDR3 DNA: TGTGCCAGCAGCCAAGCCGCGAGGACGGGCGTTGGCCGAGGCACTGAAGCTTTCTTT.

There are a few counts of this clonotype. The chain uses TRBV18 and TRBJ2-5, with TRBD1 matching 8 bases. The CDR3 sequence is 16 residues long. The V gene's germline CDR1 is KGHSH and CDR2 LQKENI. J gave up 5 bases and V 0 bases, and 8 bases lay outside the gene matches. CDR3 sequence (DNA): TGTGCCAGCTCACCACCCCAGGGGGCTATTCGGGAGACCCAGTACTTC. This gives the protein CASSPPQGAIRETQYF.

This clonotype was counted many times. The rearrangement uses TRBV3-1 and TRBJ2-3; 9 bases align to TRBD2. The CDR3 runs 17 residues. Germline V lookup: CDR1 LGHDT, CDR2 YNNKEL (reference sequence). The V gene end was trimmed by 4 bases and the J gene end by 3 bases; junction bases not matched to a gene: 11. CDR3 residues: CASSPRGASGKTDTQYF. The CDR3 DNA follows: TGTGCCAGCAGCCCTAGAGGGGCTAGCGGGAAAACAGATACGCAGTATTTT.

The genes are TRBV29-1 and TRBJ2-3; 12 positions match TRBD2. Per germline, CDR1 SQVTM and CDR2 ANQGSEA. V trimming: 7 bases; J trimming: 2 bases; junction bases outside the gene matches: 7. The CDR3 loop spans 15 amino acids. CDR3 sequence reads: CSGILAGGLTDTQYF. The CDR3, as DNA: TGCAGCGGGATCCTAGCGGGAGGGCTCACAGATACGCAGTATTTT.

This clonotype occurred many times. This sequence joins TRBV10-1 and TRBJ2-5; 8 bases align to TRBD1. V was pared by 2 bases and J by 5 bases, with 4 bases of the junction left unmatched. This CDR3 is 14 amino acids long. Germline CDR1 WNHNN, CDR2 SYGVQD (reference sequence). In nucleotides, the CDR3 is TGCGCCAGCAGTGAGGACAGGGGTACGGAGACCCAGTACTTC. Protein sequence: CASSEDRGTETQYF.

Turning to this clonotype: A read error is likely, as this CDR3 ends without the conserved phenylalanine or tryptophan. The chain has TRBV7-2 and TRBJ1-2; D might be TRBD1 (6 bases). Germline V gene sequence: CDR1 SGHTA, CDR2 FQGNSA. The ends were cut back, 6 bases at V and 5 bases at J, with 13 bases in the middle. The CDR3 has 13 residues. CDR3 DNA sequence: TGTGCCAGCAGTTTCCTGGACAGTTATGGCTACACCCTC. Encoded protein: CASSFLDSYGYTL.

Ten or more counts support this clonotype. The chain carries TRBV12-3 or TRBV12-4 and TRBJ2-7, with D possibly being TRBD1 (6 bases). The CDR3 is made up of 13 amino acids. V shed 7 bases and J shed 4 bases, with 14 bases lying between them. The DNA of the CDR3 is TGTGCCAGCATAAAAGGGGGTACTTACGAGCAGTACTTC. Translating gives CASIKGGTYEQYF.

The sample holds many counts of this clonotype. The V gene is TRBV6-2 or TRBV6-3, the J gene TRBJ2-5; 10 bases map to TRBD1. Trimming cost V 4 bases and J 6 bases; bases outside gene matches: 2. CDR1 is MNHEY, CDR2 SVGEGT, per germline. This CDR3 comprises 13 residues. The CDR3 DNA sequence: TGTGCCAGCAGTTGGGACAGGGGTCAGACCCAGTACTTC. Its translation is CASSWDRGQTQYF.

Only a few counts were recorded for this clonotype. CDR3 protein: CATSDDRYPSTDTQYF. The CDR3 nucleotides read TGTGCCACCAGTGACGACAGGTATCCTAGCACAGATACGCAGTATTTT. The chain links TRBV24-1 to TRBJ2-3, with D possibly TRBD1 on 6 matching bases. V shed 4 bases and J shed 0 bases, with 13 bases lying between them. The CDR3 totals 16 residues. Germline values: CDR1 KGHDR, CDR2 SFDVKD.

This clonotype was recorded at least ten times. The chain is built from TRBV28 and TRBJ1-6; TRBD1 matches 8 bases. V dropped 10 bases and J dropped 8; count of bases not matched to a gene: 7. Germline CDR1 MDHEN, CDR2 SYDVKM. This CDR3 is built from 13 residues. In DNA form, the CDR3 reads TGTGCCACTCGGACAGGGTACGATTCACCCCTCCACTTT. Its translation is CATRTGYDSPLHF.

V gene TRBV6-1 combines with J gene TRBJ1-3, with 7 bases matching TRBD1. CDR3 length: 14 amino acids. Germline CDR1 is MNHNS and CDR2 is SASEGT. V was pared by 6 bases and J by 4 bases, with 6 bases of the junction left unmatched. In DNA, the CDR3 is TGTGCCAGCAGCTCAGGGGGACCCGGAAACACCATATATTTT. Encoded protein: CASSSGGPGNTIYF.

CDR3 region: CASRFRRQAYGYTF. CDR3 DNA: TGTGCCAGCAGATTCCGGCGACAGGCCTATGGCTACACCTTC. V and J are TRBV12-3 or TRBV12-4 and TRBJ1-2; tentative D call: TRBD1 (6 bases). The CDR3 loop spans 14 amino acids. V lost 6 bases and J lost 4, with 15 bases in between.

This clonotype was counted ten times or more. This chain uses TRBV9 with TRBJ2-3, with 7 nucleotides matching TRBD2. J lost 2 bases, V lost 5 bases, and 8 bases had no gene match. From germline, CDR1 is SGDLS and CDR2 YYNGEE. The CDR3 totals 15 residues. This CDR3 reads CASSVRDYDTDTQYF. CDR3 sequence (DNA): TGTGCCAGCAGTGTTCGGGACTACGACACAGATACGCAGTATTTT.

This clonotype was recorded at least ten times. V is TRBV12-3 or TRBV12-4 and J is TRBJ1-2; no clear D. The CDR3 loop spans 13 amino acids. The V gene lost 1 base and the J gene lost 2 bases, with 5 bases spanning the gap. In DNA, the CDR3 is TGTGCCAGCAGTTTAGTGCGGAACTATGGCTACACCTTC. It is translated as CASSLVRNYGYTF.

For this clonotype: This may be a read error: a much more frequent sequence differs by one nucleotide. The V gene is TRBV12-5, the J gene TRBJ1-2; TRBD1 is a possible D gene (6 bases). The V end lost 1 base, the J end lost 1 base, and 13 bases lay between the germline ends. The CDR3 extends over 16 amino acids. Germline CDR1 LGHNT, CDR2 FRNRAP. CDR3 bases: TGTGCTAGTGGTTTGGCAGTAGGGGGACGTAACTATGGCTACACCTTC. Translated: CASGLAVGGRNYGYTF.

This clonotype was counted at least ten times. CDR3 in amino acids: CSPGTRADEQYF. The CDR3 DNA is TGCAGTCCCGGGACAAGGGCGGACGAGCAGTACTTC. V gene TRBV20-1 combines with J gene TRBJ2-7; weak D call: TRBD1 (6 bases). Germline lookup yields CDR1 DFQATT and CDR2 SNEGSKA (reference sequence). The V end lost 8 bases, the J end lost 5 bases, and 16 bases lay between the germline ends. This CDR3 comprises 12 residues.

The chain carries TRBV29-1 and TRBJ2-7; D not certain. Germline CDR1 reads SQVTM; CDR2 reads ANQGSEA. Trimming took off 4 bases at V and 2 bases at J, with 18 bases between the two ends. The CDR3 spans 15 residues. Written as DNA, the CDR3 is TGCAGCGTTGTTTTCTGGGCCGTCGCGGCCTACGAGCAGTACTTC. Residues: CSVVFWAVAAYEQYF.

The sample holds many counts of this clonotype. This chain connects TRBV7-2 to TRBJ2-7, with 7 positions matching TRBD1. The CDR3 runs 13 residues. From germline, CDR1 is SGHTA and CDR2 FQGNSA. V shed 11 bases, J shed 0 bases, and the junction held 7 bases outside the gene matches. Written as DNA, the CDR3 is TGTGCCTCGACAGGGTATAACTCCTACGAGCAGTACTTC. Translating gives CASTGYNSYEQYF.

This clonotype was detected many times. The gene calls are TRBV9 and TRBJ1-1, with unresolved D. Germline lookup yields CDR1 SGDLS and CDR2 YYNGEE. Trimming removed 4 bases at V and 1 base at J, with 17 bases between. The CDR3 covers 16 residues. The CDR3 DNA reads TGTGCCAGCAGCTCCTCAGGAGTATCGGCGAACACTGAAGCTTTCTTT. Amino acids: CASSSSGVSANTEAFF.

The chain couples TRBV5-1 to TRBJ2-5, with D possibly TRBD1 on 7 matching bases. Trimming took off 1 base at V and 4 bases at J, with 23 bases between the two ends. The CDR3 sequence is 18 residues long. Germline V lookup: CDR1 SGHRS, CDR2 YFSETQ. The DNA for the CDR3 is TGCGCCAGCAGCTTGTTACCCAGACAGGGAGGACTGGCAGAGACCCAGTACTTC. This gives the protein CASSLLPRQGGLAETQYF.

This clonotype has more than one count but fewer than ten. The chain combines TRBV4-3 with TRBJ1-4; possibly TRBD1 for D (5 bases). Germline-derived CDR1 and CDR2 are LGHNA and YSLEER. V was trimmed by 6 bases and J by 0 bases, leaving 14 bases between them. The CDR3 totals 16 residues. This CDR3 is CASSTSRAPTNEKLFF. The CDR3 DNA sequence: TGCGCCAGCAGTACCTCCAGGGCACCAACTAATGAAAAACTGTTTTTT.

This clonotype was seen at least ten times. The chain recombines TRBV18 with TRBJ2-1; D uncertain. In germline, CDR1 is KGHSH, CDR2 LQKENI. The length of the CDR3 is 15 residues. V was clipped by 6 bases and J by 7 bases, with 19 bases between them. The DNA for the CDR3 is TGTGCCAGCTCGGTCAGCTTAGGTCCCCTAAATGAGCAGTTCTTC. Its translation is CASSVSLGPLNEQFF.